This T cell receptor beta chain comes out of a study of cytomegalovirus exposure and HLA in healthy donors. V lost 3 bases, J lost 5 bases, and 8 bases stayed unmatched. The germline V gene has CDR1 KGHSH and CDR2 LQKENI. The CDR3 runs 16 residues. Amplification used 60 Vbeta primers and 13 Jbeta primers. Using immunoSEQ multiplex PCR, the repertoire was profiled, and TCRdb retains in-frame clones only, with some absent. The sample yields under 100,000 clones, about 80% seen once. Overall study results and limits: As a later analysis showed, a missense DCLRE1C variant was linked to trimming of TCR beta V- and J-genes.

Notes on this clone: The antigen remains unidentified.

Specimen: PBMCs. The chain carries TRBV18 and TRBJ1-4; 8 positions match TRBD1. This clonotype was sampled from a man aged 25 to 45 in good health and CMV-seronegative. Here the CDR3 reads CASSPFNRGGNEKLFF. The CDR3 bases are TGTGCCAGCTCACCTTTCAACAGGGGGGGAAATGAAAAACTGTTTTTT.